Shown below are 22 T cell receptor beta chains from a single sample sequenced in a study of long-term antiretroviral therapy in people with HIV. Run at survey level, the immunoSEQ assay was version v3.0. The data were produced by immunoSEQ multiplex PCR, yet TCRdb's version contains in-frame clones alone and is incomplete. The sample shows 30,000 to 40,000 clones, around 79% of them seen only once. The specimen comprised unsorted PBMCs, sampled 1.9 years after starting antiretroviral therapy. The receptors were sampled from a man aged 18 to 29 with HIV.

This clone was seen a single time. CDR3 region: CASKRAGGNEKLFF. CDR3 bases: TGCGCCAGCAAAAGGGCAGGGGGCAATGAAAAACTGTTTTTT. The chain employs TRBV4-1 and TRBJ1-4; 8 bases map to TRBD1. The trim removed 7 bases at V and 5 bases at J, leaving 6 bases unmatched. CDR3 length equals 14 residues. The germline gives CDR1 MGHRA, CDR2 YSYEKL.

This clone is a singleton in its sample. J is TRBJ2-5 and V is TRBV27; no definite D call. Per germline, CDR1 MNHEY and CDR2 SMNVEV (reference sequence). V lost 5 bases and J 1 base, leaving 14 bases between the germline ends. The CDR3 consists of 15 residues. CDR3 DNA: TGTGCCAGCAGTCAGCATCGTACGAGCCAAGAGACCCAGTACTTC. Residues: CASSQHRTSQETQYF.

The chain has TRBV6-5 and TRBJ2-6, with a weak D call TRBD1 (5 bases). Between the trimmed V and J ends, which lost 0 bases and 3 bases, there was a span of 6 bases. Germline V lookup: CDR1 MNHEY, CDR2 SVGAGI. The CDR3 contains 15 residues. The CDR3 DNA sequence: TGTGCCAGCAGTTACTCAGGGGTTGGGGCCAACGTCCTGACTTTC. Translating gives CASSYSGVGANVLTF.

The rearrangement uses TRBV10-1 and TRBJ2-1, with unresolved D. Looked up from germline, CDR1 is WNHNN and CDR2 is SYGVQD (reference sequence). V was clipped by 0 bases and J by 5 bases, with 11 bases between them. This CDR3 is 15 amino acids long. The CDR3 nucleotides read TGCGCCAGCAGTGAGTCTTACTCCGTAAACAATGAGCAGTTCTTC. Protein sequence: CASSESYSVNNEQFF.

This rearrangement joins TRBV6-4 to TRBJ1-1; D gene ambiguous. The ends were cut back, 6 bases at V and 1 base at J, with 12 bases in the middle. Germline V gives CDR1 MRHNA, CDR2 SNTAGT. This CDR3 region has 14 residues. CDR3 nucleotides: TGTGCCAGCAGCCCTTCGGACGCGAACACTGAAGCTTTCTTT. It is translated as CASSPSDANTEAFF.

This chain joins TRBV18 and TRBJ2-4, with a weak D call TRBD2 (7 bases). This CDR3 has 16 amino acids. Trimming shortened V by 6 bases and J by 2 bases, and 17 bases separated the two germline ends. Germline V gives CDR1 KGHSH, CDR2 LQKENI. CDR3: CASSRQGSGTKNIQYF. The DNA of the CDR3 is TGTGCCAGCTCGCGTCAGGGGAGCGGGACCAAAAACATTCAGTACTTC.

The gene calls are TRBV6-1 and TRBJ2-1; tentatively, D is TRBD1 (6 bases). CDR3 length: 16 amino acids. V dropped 1 base and J dropped 7 bases, with 17 bases sitting between them. Germline values: CDR1 MNHNS, CDR2 SASEGT. The CDR3 DNA reads as TGTGCCAGCAGTGAAGGGTACAGGGCGAGGGGGAATGAGCAGTTCTTC. Protein sequence: CASSEGYRARGNEQFF.

In this sample, this clone turned up a few times. The rearrangement uses TRBV2 and TRBJ1-2, with 12 bases that match TRBD1. Germline lookup yields CDR1 SNHLY and CDR2 FYNNEI. The CDR3 has 14 residues. After removal of 4 bases from V and 8 bases from J, the junction contained 5 bases not matched to a gene. CDR3 region: CASSGDRGRGGYTF. CDR3 in DNA: TGTGCCAGCAGTGGGGACAGGGGGCGAGGAGGCTACACCTTC.

The chain has TRBV7-3 and TRBJ1-2; 8 nucleotides line up with TRBD1. The ends lost 5 bases at V and 7 bases at J; junction bases unmatched: 6. CDR3 length: 13 amino acids. Germline V gene lookup returns CDR1 SGHTA and CDR2 FQGTGA. This CDR3 is CASSPDRGGGYTF. CDR3 bases: TGTGCCAGCAGCCCTGACAGGGGAGGTGGCTACACCTTC. The variable domain in full, with the rest retrieved from reference TRBV7-3 and TRBJ1-2, is GAGVSQTPSNKVTEKGKYVELRCDPISGHTALYWYRQSLGQGPEFLIYFQGTGAADDSGLPNDRFFAVRPEGSVSTLKIQRTERGDSAVYLCASSPDRGGGYTFGSGTRLTVV.

With regard to this clone: The sample holds other DNA sequences that translate to the same CDR3. Here the CDR3 DNA reads TGTGCCAGCAGCCTGGGACCAAACTACGAGCAGTACGTC. Translation gives CASSLGPNYEQYV. This sequence joins TRBV7-6 and TRBJ2-7; D might be TRBD1 or TRBD2, each matching 5 bases. The CDR3 is 13 amino acids. Germline CDR1 is SGHVS and CDR2 is FNYEAQ. Between the trimmed V and J ends, which lost 5 bases and 3 bases, there was a span of 11 bases.

This clone occurred a few times. This rearrangement joins TRBV7-9 to TRBJ2-4; 7 positions match TRBD1. V shed 1 base, J shed 11 bases, and the junction held 11 bases outside the gene matches. This CDR3 is built from 15 residues. Germline assignment: CDR1 SEHNR and CDR2 FQNEAQ (reference sequence). The CDR3 coding sequence is TGTGCCAGCAGCTTAGAAACCGGCACAGGGGCACTTCAGTACTTC. It yields the protein CASSLETGTGALQYF. Supplemented by reference TRBV7-9 and TRBJ2-4, the full variable domain reads DTGVSQNPRHKITKRGQNVTFRCDPISEHNRLYWYRQTLGQGPEFLTYFQNEAQLEKSRLLSDRFSAERPKGSFSTLEIQRTEQGDSAMYLCASSLETGTGALQYFGAGTRLSVL.

CDR3 region: CASSLGDWRYEQYF. In DNA form, the CDR3 reads TGTGCCAGCAGCTTAGGGGACTGGCGGTACGAGCAGTACTTC. The rearrangement joins TRBV7-9 to TRBJ2-7; D might be TRBD2 (6 bases). V gave up 1 base and J gave up 4 bases, with 11 bases separating them. The CDR3 extends over 14 amino acids. The germline V gene encodes CDR1 SEHNR and CDR2 FQNEAQ (reference sequence).

The chain combines TRBV29-1 with TRBJ2-6; the D is unclear. V dropped 4 bases and J dropped 0 bases, with 7 bases sitting between them. Germline CDR1 is SQVTM and CDR2 is ANQGSEA. The CDR3 covers 14 residues. Written as DNA, the CDR3 is TGCAGCGTTGCGGTTGACTCTGGGGCCAACGTCCTGACTTTC. Translated, it gives CSVAVDSGANVLTF.

The V and J genes are TRBV5-1 and TRBJ2-2; maybe TRBD1 (7 bases). Germline V gene sequence: CDR1 SGHRS, CDR2 YFSETQ. V gave up 6 bases and J gave up 4 bases, with 16 bases separating them. This CDR3 has 15 residues. The CDR3 DNA follows: TGCGCCAGCATGATGGAGGGGGCTAGCACCGGGGAGCTGTTTTTT. Translation gives CASMMEGASTGELFF.

This clone was counted once. This chain joins TRBV5-8 and TRBJ1-5; tentatively, D is TRBD1 (5 bases). Trimming left V 1 base short and J 5 bases short, with 7 bases between. The length of the CDR3 is 13 residues. Germline-derived CDR1 and CDR2 are SGHTS and YDEGEE. This CDR3 is CASSLQGDQPQHF. The DNA for the CDR3 is TGTGCCAGCAGCTTGCAGGGAGATCAGCCCCAGCATTTT.

The chain carries TRBV27 and TRBJ2-6, with TRBD1 matching 10 bases. Germline-derived CDR1 and CDR2 are MNHEY and SMNVEV (reference sequence). The CDR3 extends over 18 amino acids. J was trimmed by 4 bases and V by 5 bases; bases with no gene match: 11. CDR3 in amino acids: CASSHGPGTGAGANVLTF. For the CDR3, the DNA is TGTGCCAGCAGTCACGGTCCCGGGACAGGGGCCGGGGCCAACGTCCTGACTTTC.

The rearrangement joins TRBV5-6 to TRBJ2-2; unclear D gene. The germline CDR1 and CDR2 sequences are SGHDT and YYEEEE. CDR3 length equals 12 residues. V was trimmed by 0 bases and J by 6 bases, leaving 3 bases between them. CDR3 in amino acids: CASSLEAGELFF. As DNA, the CDR3 is TGTGCCAGCAGCTTGGAAGCCGGGGAGCTGTTTTTT.

This chain joins TRBV10-3 and TRBJ2-2; 9 nucleotides match TRBD1. Germline V gene sequence: CDR1 ENHRY, CDR2 SYGVKD. J was trimmed by 3 bases and V by 10 bases; bases with no gene match: 9. The CDR3 consists of 15 residues. The CDR3 DNA is TGTGCCAGCCGCCGGGGACAGGGCCACACCGGGGAGCTGTTTTTT. Its translation is CASRRGQGHTGELFF.

The CDR3 DNA reads as TGTGCCAGCAGCTTATATCCGGGGAACACCGGGGAGCTGTTTTTT. Its protein product is CASSLYPGNTGELFF. V usage is TRBV7-3 and J usage is TRBJ2-2; the D is unclear. V lost 2 bases and J lost 1, with 8 bases in between. CDR1 is SGHTA, CDR2 FQGTGA, per germline. The CDR3 is 15 residues long.

This chain connects TRBV10-3 to TRBJ2-5; 9 bases fit TRBD2. The CDR3 is 16 amino acids. The J segment lost 2 bases and the V segment lost 1 base, leaving 5 bases of the junction unmatched. Looked up from germline, CDR1 is ENHRY and CDR2 is SYGVKD. This chain's CDR3 is CAISEFSGGVQETQYF. DNA for the CDR3: TGTGCCATCAGTGAGTTTAGCGGGGGAGTACAAGAGACCCAGTACTTC.

This clone was detected a few times. The chain combines TRBV2 with TRBJ1-2, with D uncertain. The CDR3 is made up of 11 amino acids. CDR1 and CDR2 (germline): SNHLY, FYNNEI. V lost 7 bases and J lost 5, with 8 bases in between. The CDR3 reads CASKGGYGYTF. CDR3 DNA: TGTGCCAGCAAAGGAGGGTATGGCTACACCTTC.

V and J are TRBV5-1 and TRBJ2-1, with 9 nucleotides matching TRBD2. In germline, CDR1 is SGHRS, CDR2 YFSETQ. J lost 4 bases, V lost 4 bases, and 9 bases had no gene match. The CDR3 consists of 16 residues. The CDR3 region is CASSPSSGVLYNEQFF. CDR3 bases: TGCGCCAGCAGCCCCTCTAGCGGGGTACTTTACAATGAGCAGTTCTTC.